This T cell receptor beta chain was retrieved from a study of blood T cell repertoires in COVID-19. Assay: immunoSEQ multiplex PCR; the TCRdb copy retains only in-frame clones and omits some. This table has fewer than 250,000 clones, 80% to 85% appearing once. Assignment of participants to cohorts was predicated upon participant-reported clinical history. The sample consisted of PBMCs or T cells enriched from blood (not recorded which). This clonotype was sampled from a woman aged 30 to 39 who had been exposed to COVID-19.

CDR3 loop: CASNSGQGRQPQHF. Written as DNA, the CDR3 is TGTGCCAGTAATTCTGGACAGGGAAGGCAGCCCCAGCATTTT. The chain uses TRBV19 and TRBJ1-5; 8 positions match TRBD1. CDR1 and CDR2 from the germline V gene are LNHDA and SQIVND (reference sequence). This CDR3 comprises 14 residues. Trimming took 7 bases from V and 7 from J; bases not matched to a gene: 9.